This T cell receptor beta chain came from a study of T cell responses to AZD1222 COVID-19 vaccine (dated by TCRdb to the early 2020s). Context from the whole study: AZD1222 recipients with second doses at about 4 weeks or about 12 weeks were pooled, because spike-specific TCR depth and breadth did not differ between schedules. TCR sequencing covered 233 trial participants: some 210 given two doses of AZD1222 and approximately 25 given two doses of MenACWY control vaccine. Trial participants were enrolled into age subgroups of 18-55, 56-69 and 70-plus years, which contained roughly 150, 30 and 60 TCR-sequenced participants, respectively. The study at large found these results: Epitopes outside the regions mutated in the B.1.351 and B.1.1.7 variants were reportedly recognized by nearly half of the unique spike-specific TCRs. Conclusions about previously exposed vaccinees were limited because only six AZD1222 recipients were SARS-CoV-2 seropositive at baseline. After two AZD1222 doses, both the breadth and the depth of spike-specific TCRs were significantly higher than at day 0 and than in MenACWY recipients. The vaccine-associated CD4 TCRs covered the entire spike protein, and the dominant responses fell in regions 160-218 and 743-854. In the small 56-69-year group, the increase in depth fell short of significance, most likely because of low power. Participants were mostly white British, with more females than males. The authors suggested clonal diversity may have been underestimated. No day 14 peak-response samples were available, so repertoires were characterized only after the peak T cell response.

From the cysteine up to the phenylalanine, the CDR3 has a length of 16 residues. Only CDR3 DNA is held: 48 bases, read in frame from base 1. Between the V and J ends, shortened by 0 bases and 2 bases respectively, the junction contains 10 bases. CDR1 is given as LGHDT and CDR2 as YNNKEL, both from the germline V gene (reference sequence). Points on this clone: Its antigen is currently not known. Per-base qualities were not stored, and no clone one base away is much larger.

The intended sense of this specimen's time point label: baseline before first vaccination. Vaccinee samples came from UK trials COV001 and COV002, including a single-blind randomized controlled phase 2/3 trial of AZD1222 (ChAdOx1 nCoV-19) in healthy adults. For TCRbeta chain sequencing, PBMC samples were collected from trial participants at day 0 and at day 28 after the second dose. The CDR3 regions of human TCRbeta chains were subjected to immunosequencing. For the original study's pipeline: TCRs in the repertoires were compared against a reference library of SARS-CoV-2-specific TCRs that had been generated with the MIRA antigen-specificity platform. Breadth meant the fraction of unique TCRs that were SARS-CoV-2-associated, whereas depth meant the fraction of total T cells that were SARS-CoV-2-associated. Each spike-specific TCR was assigned to its reactive spike region and to a CD4 or CD8 class using the MIRA data. Log10-transformed breadth and depth values were compared by one-way ANOVA with Sidak's multiple comparisons tests. The table comes from immuneACCESS by way of TCRdb, which keeps in-frame sequences with V and J called. Part of the clones is missing from these tables; in studies checked, under half for an unresolved V gene and the rest for unknown reasons. V, J and clone size were drawn from that table, and D and trimming were deduced from the DNA. The sample profile shows some 140,000 clones; approximately 84% of them were found once. 4.1% of the sample is in the top ten clones.

The sequences come from peripheral blood, collected on day 0 of AZD1222 vaccination. This clonotype originated in an adult in good health. Recombination connected TRBV3-1 (or the pseudogene TRBV3-2) to TRBJ2-2; the D call could be TRBD1 or TRBD2, with each sharing 6 bases. The bases are TGTGCCAGCAGCCAAGATAGGGGGGCAAACACCGGGGAGCTGTTTTTT. Its protein is CASSQDRGANTGELFF.